The clone carrying this T cell receptor beta chain has only a few counts. Its antigen is not known. The data originate from a study of CD8+ T cells in alopecia areata. General observations from the study: Clonality in lesional scalp, especially alopecia totalis/universalis, exceeded that of normal scalp. Sequences from scalp samples also cover resident alphabeta T cells of normal skin.

The authors sorted CD4+ and CD8+ T cells from PBMCs. The length of the CDR3 is 13 residues. Trimming took off 2 bases at V and 2 bases at J, with 7 bases between the two ends. CDR1 SGHDT and CDR2 YYEEEE come from the germline V gene. Investigators isolated RNA and reverse transcribed it into cDNA to act as the sequencing template. Some clones are missing from TCRdb's copy, which holds only in-frame ones; the method was immunoSEQ multiplex PCR. In the table there are roughly 140,000 clones, 51% of which are singletons. Sequencing used CD4+ T cells sorted from blood, obtained at week 0. This clonotype was sampled from a human donor with alopecia areata. This rearrangement joins TRBV5-6 to TRBJ1-1, with D possibly being TRBD1 (5 bases). The CDR3 DNA follows: TGTGCCAGCAGCTTCTGGGACAACACTGAAGCTTTCTTT. Its protein product is CASSFWDNTEAFF.